This is a list of T cell receptor beta chains from one sample in a study of T cell responses to AZD1222 COVID-19 vaccine. Sequencing used immunoSEQ multiplex PCR; TCRdb keeps in-frame clones, though not all of them. The data hold 80,000 to 95,000 clones, with roughly nine tenths observed a single time. The sample here was peripheral blood, taken on day 0 of MenACWY control vaccination. The receptor source for this set is an adult in good health. Both conserved end residues are trimmed from each CDR3. The order of the fields is V gene, J gene, D gene, CDR3 protein. A D gene is named only where the DNA matches it firmly.

TRBV7-6	TRBJ2-1	TRBD2	ASSLVPSGGRDEQF
TRBV7-9	TRBJ2-7	-	ASSSTLDSQYEQY
TRBV19	TRBJ1-5	-	ASTFWKSNQPQH
TRBV3-1/TRBV3-2	TRBJ1-6	-	ASSQLPSYNSPLH
TRBV19	TRBJ2-2	TRBD1	ASSATGSDTGELF
TRBV3-1/TRBV3-2	TRBJ1-1	-	ASSQVRGNTEAF
TRBV5-4	TRBJ2-5	TRBD2	ASSPRRLAGQETQY
TRBV15	TRBJ2-2	-	ATSRDRGVTGELF
TRBV7-9	TRBJ1-4	TRBD1	ASSPGQGKVNEKLF
TRBV7-9	TRBJ2-1	TRBD2	ASSFTGGRNEQF
TRBV27	TRBJ1-2	-	ASSSSGRGHYGYT
TRBV4-3	TRBJ1-2	TRBD1	ASSQDDRVHGYT
TRBV4-3	TRBJ2-6	-	ASSQLSSGANVLT
TRBV6-5	TRBJ2-5	-	ASSYPTETQY
TRBV7-2	TRBJ1-3	TRBD1	ASSSTGGLSGNTIY
TRBV30	TRBJ1-2	TRBD1	AWSTDREGYT
TRBV28	TRBJ1-2	-	ASSLAQNYGYT
TRBV19	TRBJ2-5	-	ASSIAGIRRGTQY
TRBV5-4	TRBJ1-6	TRBD1	ASSSSGGGRYNSPLH
TRBV5-5	TRBJ1-3	-	ASSPTGISGNTIY
TRBV5-4	TRBJ1-4	-	ASSFGTSSTNEKLF
TRBV7-3	TRBJ2-6	-	ASSRQGFNSGANVLT
TRBV4-2	TRBJ1-2	-	ASSQDGQGQGYGYT